These 31 T cell receptor beta chains share one sample of origin, sequenced in a study of blood T cell repertoires in COVID-19. Sequenced by immunoSEQ multiplex PCR; TCRdb stores in-frame clones only, minus some. The sample lists 240,000 or so clones, about 82% occurring once. Material for sequencing was peripheral blood. Receptors originate from an elderly man with acute or convalescent COVID-19.

The chain joins TRBV25-1 to TRBJ2-4, with D perhaps TRBD2 (6 bases). Trimming removed 0 bases at V and 10 bases at J, with 10 bases between. The CDR3 has 13 amino acids. Germline V CDR1 and CDR2: MGHDK, SYGVNS. CDR3 region: CASSEYSAGIQYF. The CDR3 DNA is TGTGCCAGCAGTGAATATTCGGCGGGGATTCAGTACTTC.

The rearrangement uses TRBV9 and TRBJ1-2; D unclear. Looked up from germline, CDR1 is SGDLS and CDR2 is YYNGEE. V was clipped by 0 bases and J by 3 bases, with 9 bases between them. CDR3 length: 14 residues. The CDR3, as DNA: TGTGCCAGCAGCGTAGATAACGCAGACTATGGCTACACCTTC. As protein: CASSVDNADYGYTF.

The gene calls are TRBV12-3 or TRBV12-4 and TRBJ1-2, with a possible D match to TRBD1 (5 bases). There are 13 residues in the CDR3. V dropped 6 bases and J dropped 5 bases, with 13 bases sitting between them. CDR3: CASRRGRIYGYTF. The CDR3 DNA reads TGTGCCAGCAGGCGGGGACGGATTTATGGCTACACCTTC.

The table lists this clone with a count of one. The rearrangement joins TRBV3-1 (or the pseudogene TRBV3-2) to TRBJ2-1, with TRBD2 identical over 13 bases. CDR1 and CDR2 (germline): LGHDT, YNNKEL (reference sequence). The CDR3 length is 15 residues. The V and J ends lost 4 bases and 9 bases, in that order; junction bases with no gene match: 6. The chain's CDR3 is CASSRTSGGVGEQFF. The DNA for the CDR3 is TGTGCCAGCAGCCGTACTAGCGGGGGGGTAGGTGAGCAGTTCTTC.

This chain connects TRBV3-1 (or the pseudogene TRBV3-2) to TRBJ2-7; 8 bases fit TRBD2. The germline V gene has CDR1 LGHDT and CDR2 YNNKEL (reference sequence). This CDR3 has 16 amino acids. Trimming took 0 bases from V and 4 from J; bases not matched to a gene: 8. The CDR3 sequence is CASSQEGVAGSYEQYF. The CDR3 region has the DNA TGTGCCAGCAGCCAAGAAGGAGTAGCGGGAAGTTACGAGCAGTACTTC.

The chain joins TRBV6-6 to TRBJ1-1; D uncertain. Deletions cut 5 bases from V and 2 bases from J, with 9 bases between. This CDR3 comprises 13 residues. Germline V gene sequence: CDR1 MNHNY, CDR2 SVGAGI (reference sequence). The CDR3 spells CASSPLGNTEAFF. The CDR3 nucleotides read TGTGCCAGCAGTCCTTTGGGCAACACTGAAGCTTTCTTT.

The rearrangement uses TRBV28 and TRBJ1-2; 10 bases line up with TRBD1. This CDR3 comprises 17 residues. V shed 5 bases, J shed 2 bases, and the junction held 11 bases outside the gene matches. Germline assignment: CDR1 MDHEN and CDR2 SYDVKM. CDR3 nucleotide sequence: TGTGCCAGCAGTCTTCCTGGGACAGGGGCAACGAACTATGGCTACACCTTC. Translated, it gives CASSLPGTGATNYGYTF.

The V and J genes are TRBV27 and TRBJ2-7, with 8 bases that match TRBD1. V was pared by 6 bases and J by 2 bases, with 6 bases of the junction left unmatched. CDR1 is MNHEY, CDR2 SMNVEV, per germline (reference sequence). The CDR3 extends over 14 amino acids. CDR3 protein: CASSHWGQAYEQYF. DNA for the CDR3: TGTGCCAGCAGCCACTGGGGACAGGCCTACGAGCAGTACTTC.

The chain is built from TRBV2 and TRBJ2-1; 14 bases are shared with TRBD2. Trimming cost V 2 bases and J 9 bases; bases outside gene matches: 3. CDR3 size: 15 residues. The germline gives CDR1 SNHLY, CDR2 FYNNEI. This CDR3 is CASSERGLAGAEQFF. The CDR3 region has the DNA TGTGCCAGCAGTGAACGGGGACTAGCGGGGGCTGAGCAGTTCTTC.

The V call is TRBV18, the J call TRBJ1-5; TRBD1 is a possible D gene (6 bases). Germline assignment: CDR1 KGHSH and CDR2 LQKENI. The CDR3 is 14 residues long. V was clipped by 3 bases and J by 6 bases, with 12 bases between them. The CDR3 region has the DNA TGTGCCAGCTCACCCCCACAGGGAACTCAGCCCCAGCATTTT. This codes for CASSPPQGTQPQHF.

The rearrangement uses TRBV19 and TRBJ2-5; the match to TRBD1 covers 10 bases. The J segment lost 3 bases and the V segment lost 5 bases, leaving 6 bases of the junction unmatched. The CDR3 has 15 residues. From germline, CDR1 is LNHDA and CDR2 SQIVND (reference sequence). The CDR3 bases are TGTGCCAGTAGTCGACAGGGGGCTCGTGAAGAGACCCAGTACTTC. This sequence encodes CASSRQGAREETQYF.

This chain links TRBV24-1 with TRBJ1-1; D not resolved. This CDR3 comprises 11 residues. The V and J ends lost 5 bases and 7 bases respectively, with 7 bases between them. From germline, CDR1 is KGHDR and CDR2 SFDVKD. CDR3 in amino acids: CATSGLSEAFF. In DNA form, the CDR3 reads TGTGCCACCAGTGGTCTGAGTGAAGCTTTCTTT.

V gene TRBV19 combines with J gene TRBJ1-5, with D possibly matching TRBD1 (5 bases). The CDR3 is made up of 14 amino acids. Trimming removed 0 bases from V and 11 bases from J, with 14 bases in between. From germline, CDR1 is LNHDA and CDR2 SQIVND (reference sequence). This chain's CDR3 is CASSIEGGVAAQHF. For the CDR3, the DNA is TGTGCCAGTAGTATAGAGGGAGGGGTGGCGGCCCAGCATTTT.

The genes are TRBV12-3 or TRBV12-4 and TRBJ1-5; D unclear. Trimming shortened V by 2 bases and J by 5 bases, and 7 bases separated the two germline ends. The CDR3 spans 13 residues. The CDR3 region is CASSLNSYQPQHF. The CDR3 DNA reads TGTGCCAGCAGTTTAAACAGTTATCAGCCCCAGCATTTT.

This clone was seen only once. The gene calls are TRBV18 and TRBJ2-5; the match to TRBD1 covers 9 bases. With 3 bases clipped from V and 4 bases from J, the junction kept 6 bases outside the gene matches. The germline V gene has CDR1 KGHSH and CDR2 LQKENI. This CDR3 is 15 amino acids long. DNA for the CDR3: TGTGCCAGCTCACCCCCGGGACAGGGTGGAGAGACCCAGTACTTC. Protein product: CASSPPGQGGETQYF. The whole variable domain, remainder taken from reference TRBV18 and TRBJ2-5, is NAGVMQNPRHLVRRRGQEARLRCSPMKGHSHVYWYRQLPEEGLKFMVYLQKENIIDESGMPKERFSAEFPKEGPSILRIQQVVRGDSAAYFCASSPPGQGGETQYFGPGTRLLVL.

The rearrangement joins TRBV20-1 to TRBJ2-6, with no clear D. V lost 3 bases and J 0 bases, leaving 9 bases between the germline ends. CDR1 DFQATT and CDR2 SNEGSKA come from the germline V gene (reference sequence). The CDR3 length is 15 residues. The CDR3 DNA follows: TGCAGTGCTAGTTTATATAGCTCTGGGGCCAACGTCCTGACTTTC. Its protein is CSASLYSSGANVLTF.

The V gene is TRBV7-9, the J gene TRBJ2-1; D is ambiguous. Germline lookup yields CDR1 SEHNR and CDR2 FQNEAQ (reference sequence). Trimming took 2 bases from V and 0 from J, leaving 8 bases between them. This CDR3 contains 15 residues. CDR3 DNA: TGTGCCAGCAGCTTACTGCTGAGCTCCTACAATGAGCAGTTCTTC. Protein sequence: CASSLLLSSYNEQFF.

The rearrangement joins TRBV18 to TRBJ1-1; D remains ambiguous. Deletions cut 2 bases from V and 3 bases from J, with 19 bases between. Germline-derived CDR1 and CDR2 are KGHSH and LQKENI. CDR3 length: 17 residues. The CDR3 DNA is TGTGCCAGCTCACCAATTCGAGGGAGCCTTGGGGACACTGAAGCTTTCTTT. Translating it yields CASSPIRGSLGDTEAFF. Drawing the rest from reference TRBV18 and TRBJ1-1, the complete variable domain is NAGVMQNPRHLVRRRGQEARLRCSPMKGHSHVYWYRQLPEEGLKFMVYLQKENIIDESGMPKERFSAEFPKEGPSILRIQQVVRGDSAAYFCASSPIRGSLGDTEAFFGQGTRLTVV.

This chain connects TRBV5-5 to TRBJ1-2; D possibly corresponds to TRBD1 (5 bases). The CDR3 runs to 16 residues. V dropped 6 bases and J dropped 4 bases, with 22 bases sitting between them. Germline-derived CDR1 and CDR2 are SGHKS and YYEKEE (reference sequence). The CDR3 here is CASTVTGGLGPYGYTF. CDR3 bases: TGTGCCAGCACCGTAACGGGGGGGTTAGGCCCCTATGGCTACACCTTC.

The chain joins TRBV2 to TRBJ2-7, with 9 bases aligning to TRBD1. CDR3 length: 14 residues. The V gene end was trimmed by 5 bases and the J gene end by 3 bases; junction bases not matched to a gene: 5. Germline values: CDR1 SNHLY, CDR2 FYNNEI. CDR3 loop: CASSLGQGNYEQYF. In nucleotides, the CDR3 is TGTGCCAGCAGTTTGGGACAGGGCAACTACGAGCAGTACTTC. The full variable domain, with the rest looked up from reference TRBV2 and TRBJ2-7, is EPEVTQTPSHQVTQMGQEVILRCVPISNHLYFYWYRQILGQKVEFLVSFYNNEISEKSEIFDDQFSVERPDGSNFTLKIRSTKLEDSAMYFCASSLGQGNYEQYFGPGTRLTVT.

This clone appeared a single time. This chain uses TRBV2 with TRBJ2-1, with D unclear. Germline V lookup: CDR1 SNHLY, CDR2 FYNNEI. Trimming stripped 7 bases from V and 6 bases from J, with 19 bases between. CDR3 length: 15 residues. CDR3 sequence (DNA): TGTGCCAGCACCACCTTGAACAGCCAATCCAATGAGCAGTTCTTC. It codes for CASTTLNSQSNEQFF.

Concerning this clone: Other DNA sequences within the sample encode an identical CDR3. This chain uses TRBV3-1 (or the pseudogene TRBV3-2) with TRBJ1-3; 10 nucleotides match TRBD1. The germline CDR1 and CDR2 sequences are LGHDT and YNNKEL (reference sequence). With 3 bases clipped from V and 0 bases from J, the junction kept 2 bases outside the gene matches. The CDR3 sequence is 16 residues long. The CDR3: CASSQGTGVSGNTIYF. CDR3 DNA sequence: TGTGCCAGCAGCCAGGGGACAGGGGTCTCTGGAAACACCATATATTTT.

This clone was detected a few times. The chain joins TRBV6-1 to TRBJ2-3, with TRBD2 matching over 7 bases. The CDR3 consists of 13 residues. Per germline, CDR1 MNHNS and CDR2 SASEGT. V was pared by 3 bases and J by 4 bases, with 1 base of the junction left unmatched. The CDR3 DNA reads TGTGCCAGCAGTGAGGGGGGGGCAGATACGCAGTATTTT. This encodes CASSEGGADTQYF.

This sequence joins TRBV12-1 and TRBJ2-5; the table's TRBD2 call for D was not verified on the DNA. TRBV12-1 is a known pseudogene. The CDR3 loop spans 13 amino acids. This chain's CDR3 is CASSRGGQETQYF. The CDR3 nucleotides are TGTGCCAGCAGCCGGGGGGGGCAAGAGACCCAGTACTTC.

This clone was detected once. The V gene is TRBV5-4, the J gene TRBJ1-2; 8 positions match TRBD1. J gave up 8 bases and V 1 base, and 16 bases lay outside the gene matches. The CDR3 sequence is 17 residues long. CDR1 is SGHNT and CDR2 is YYREEE in the germline V gene (reference sequence). The CDR3 sequence is CASSLLPGGTGGSGYTF. CDR3 coding DNA: TGTGCCAGCAGCTTGCTCCCTGGTGGTACAGGGGGAAGCGGCTACACCTTC.

This chain connects TRBV5-1 to TRBJ1-2; 8 bases are a match to TRBD1. Unmatched junction bases numbered 9, after V lost 5 bases and J lost 6 bases. CDR3 length: 14 residues. Germline V gene data show CDR1 as SGHRS and CDR2 as YFSETQ. CDR3 in DNA: TGCGCCAGCAGGAAAACTTGGACAGGGAATGGCTACACCTTC. Translated, it gives CASRKTWTGNGYTF.

The CDR3 coding sequence is TGTGCCAGCAGCCAATACTCGGGTACAGATACGCAGTATTTT. This codes for CASSQYSGTDTQYF. The chain couples TRBV3-1 (or the pseudogene TRBV3-2) to TRBJ2-3, with no clear D. Germline CDR1 is LGHDT and CDR2 is YNNKEL (reference sequence). The CDR3 consists of 14 residues. Trimming stripped 2 bases from V and 3 bases from J, with 9 bases between.

V and J are TRBV6-2 or TRBV6-3 and TRBJ2-4; a possible D gene is TRBD1 (5 bases). This CDR3 has 16 amino acids. Deletions cut 5 bases from V and 0 bases from J, with 14 bases between. Germline CDR1 is MNHEY and CDR2 is SVGEGT. CDR3 amino acids: CASSPAGRLAKNIQYF. In DNA, the CDR3 is TGTGCCAGCAGTCCCGCAGGGCGATTAGCCAAAAACATTCAGTACTTC.

The rearrangement links TRBV2 to TRBJ1-2; D might be TRBD1 (5 bases). Between the trimmed V and J ends, which lost 2 bases and 8 bases, there was a span of 15 bases. Germline assignment: CDR1 SNHLY and CDR2 FYNNEI. This CDR3 contains 14 residues. The CDR3 sequence is CASSEHVGAVGYTF. CDR3 nucleotides: TGTGCCAGCAGTGAACACGTAGGGGCGGTCGGCTACACCTTC. The complete variable domain, with remaining parts taken from reference TRBV2 and TRBJ1-2, reads EPEVTQTPSHQVTQMGQEVILRCVPISNHLYFYWYRQILGQKVEFLVSFYNNEISEKSEIFDDQFSVERPDGSNFTLKIRSTKLEDSAMYFCASSEHVGAVGYTFGSGTRLTVV.

This sequence joins TRBV5-6 and TRBJ1-3, with D unresolved. The CDR3 has 16 residues. Germline V gene sequence: CDR1 SGHDT, CDR2 YYEEEE. Trimming shortened V by 3 bases and J by 4 bases, and 17 bases separated the two germline ends. This chain's CDR3 is CASSYVGLGGGNTIYF. The CDR3 DNA reads as TGTGCCAGCAGCTACGTCGGCCTCGGAGGAGGAAACACCATATATTTT.

V usage is TRBV4-3 and J usage is TRBJ1-2, with D possibly being TRBD1 (6 bases). Germline-derived CDR1 and CDR2 are LGHNA and YSLEER. Trimming removed 1 base at V and 4 bases at J, with 7 bases between. The CDR3 runs to 13 residues. This CDR3 is CASSQGTAYGYTF. DNA for the CDR3: TGCGCCAGCAGCCAAGGGACAGCCTATGGCTACACCTTC.